The clone carrying this T cell receptor beta chain turned up a few times. What it recognizes is unknown. TCR alpha and TCR beta cDNA libraries carrying sample barcodes and UMIs were produced by 5'RACE using constant-segment primers. TCRdb re-called the 5' RACE reads through MiXCR, storing one row per CDR3 protein. The data show under 650,000 distinct CDR3 sequences, 18% seen once. Germline CDR1 is KGHDR and CDR2 is SFDVKD. V lost 3 bases, J lost 4 bases, and 8 bases stayed unmatched. This CDR3 contains 16 residues. The data were taken from a study of T-cell memory formation after mild COVID-19. The overall study: Clusters were largely donor specific. Findings and limits, study-wide: Within pre-infection memory, some responding clones were found, suggesting cross-reactive memory joined. The authors left the SARS-CoV-2 specificity of second-wave clones peaking on day 37 unconfirmed.

V is TRBV24-1 and J is TRBJ2-1; TRBD2 aligns across 7 bases. What was sequenced was PBMCs or a T cell subset sorted from them (not recorded which). This receptor was identified in an adult woman who had mild COVID-19 (a few samples of this study predate the infection). Cell type and time point are not known. DNA for the CDR3: TGTGCCACCAGTGATGGCGGGACTATCCTTTACAATGAGCAGTTCTTC. Protein product: CATSDGGTILYNEQFF.